One and the same sample provided the 27 T cell receptor beta chains below, sequenced in a study of low-dose radiotherapy and immunotherapy resistance in tumors. Primers targeting TRAV and TRBV primed first-strand cDNA, covering alpha and beta chains. Amplification, which lasted roughly 20 PCR cycles, used a constant-region primer and V-primer adapter to amplify TCRs. TCRdb ran MiXCR on the reads and lists one entry per CDR3 protein. The data hold about 7,300 distinct CDR3 sequences, with roughly 84% observed a single time. These receptors were taken from a human donor with advanced metastatic prostate, ovarian, gallbladder or colorectal cancer (not recorded which). This table probably holds off-target reads from a library built for another chain.

The chain employs TRBV5-1 and TRBJ1-1, with D perhaps matching TRBD1 (5 bases). V was trimmed by 5 bases and J by 6 bases, leaving 5 bases between them. The CDR3 runs to 10 residues. Germline loops: CDR1 SGHRS, CDR2 YFSETQ. In DNA, the CDR3 is TGCGCCAGCAGGGGGGCTGAAGCTTTCTTT. Translation: CASRGAEAFF.

The sample holds one count of this clonotype. This chain uses TRBV24-1 with TRBJ2-3, with D maybe TRBD1 (6 bases). The CDR3 is made up of 14 amino acids. V gave up 4 bases and J gave up 2 bases, with 9 bases separating them. The V gene's germline CDR1 is KGHDR and CDR2 SFDVKD. In DNA form, the CDR3 reads TGTGCCACCAGTGAAAACAGGGCCACAGATACGCAGTATTTT. Amino acid sequence: CATSENRATDTQYF.

This clonotype has only a few counts. This rearrangement joins TRBV5-5 to TRBJ2-5; D is ambiguous. V lost 4 bases to trimming and J lost 3 bases, with 10 bases between them. Germline V lookup: CDR1 SGHKS, CDR2 YYEKEE (reference sequence). The CDR3 has 13 residues. In DNA, the CDR3 is TGTGCCAGCAGCCCTACAACTGAAGAGACCCAGTACTTC. Translated, it gives CASSPTTEETQYF.

The DNA of the CDR3 is TGTGCCAGCAGTGAAAATACGGGAAGCACAGATACGCAGTATTTT. Translated: CASSENTGSTDTQYF. This sequence joins TRBV2 and TRBJ2-3; D might be TRBD2 (5 bases). V shed 2 bases and J shed 0 bases, with 9 bases lying between them. This CDR3 contains 15 residues. Germline-derived CDR1 and CDR2 are SNHLY and FYNNEI.

Only one count was recorded for this clonotype. The chain links TRBV29-1 to TRBJ2-5, with 8 nucleotides matching TRBD2. V lost 4 bases to trimming and J lost 2 bases; unmatched junction nucleotides: 9. Germline-derived CDR1 and CDR2 are SQVTM and ANQGSEA. CDR3 length: 15 residues. The CDR3 DNA follows: TGCAGCGTTGGAAGGGGAGCGGGGGATCAAGAGACCCAGTACTTC. As protein: CSVGRGAGDQETQYF.

The genes are TRBV12-3 or TRBV12-4 and TRBJ1-1; D gene ambiguous. Trimming cost V 3 bases and J 0 bases, with 5 bases left between them. The CDR3 spans 13 residues. CDR3 nucleotide sequence: TGTGCCAGCAGTTTCTCCGTGAACACTGAAGCTTTCTTT. It codes for CASSFSVNTEAFF.

The CDR3 DNA is TGTGCCTGGTCGGCGCCAGCGGAAGAGACCCAGTACTTC. Translating it yields CAWSAPAEETQYF. The gene calls are TRBV30 and TRBJ2-5, with a weak D call TRBD2 (5 bases). Germline V gene data show CDR1 as GTSNPN and CDR2 as SVGIG (reference sequence). V was pared by 5 bases and J by 3 bases, with 13 bases between. The CDR3 extends over 13 amino acids.

The CDR3 protein is CSALSRGGPQETQYF. The CDR3 coding sequence is TGCAGTGCCCTCAGCCGCGGGGGCCCCCAAGAGACCCAGTACTTC. The rearrangement uses TRBV20-1 and TRBJ2-5; the D gene is possibly TRBD2 (7 bases). The V end was cut by 6 bases, the J end by 1 base, with 18 bases between. Germline CDR1 and CDR2: DFQATT and SNEGSKA (reference sequence). The CDR3 covers 15 residues.

This chain connects TRBV7-9 to TRBJ1-2; 7 bases match TRBD1. The V gene end was trimmed by 5 bases and the J gene end by 0 bases; junction bases not matched to a gene: 9. CDR1 is SEHNR and CDR2 is FQNEAQ in the germline V gene (reference sequence). The CDR3 is 16 residues long. CDR3 amino acids: CASSPPRQGSNYGYTF. CDR3 DNA: TGTGCCAGCAGCCCGCCGCGACAGGGATCTAACTATGGCTACACCTTC.

This chain connects TRBV11-2 to TRBJ2-7, with D possibly being TRBD2 (7 bases). CDR1 is SGHAT and CDR2 is FQNNGV in the germline V gene. Trimming took 8 bases from V and 4 from J, leaving 18 bases between them. The CDR3 sequence is 14 residues long. The CDR3 DNA is TGTGCCAGCTCCTCGGGCCGGGGGGCTTACGAGCAGTACTTC. The encoded protein is CASSSGRGAYEQYF.

The chain employs TRBV29-1 and TRBJ1-3, with D maybe TRBD1 (6 bases). The germline V gene has CDR1 SQVTM and CDR2 ANQGSEA. The CDR3 contains 16 residues. Trimming removed 0 bases from V and 4 bases from J, with 16 bases in between. DNA for the CDR3: TGCAGCGTTGAAGAGGTTGGGGGCCAGGCGGGAAACACCATATATTTT. Amino acid sequence: CSVEEVGGQAGNTIYF. The entire variable domain, with the rest obtained from reference TRBV29-1 and TRBJ1-3, is as follows: SAVISQKPSRDICQRGTSLTIQCQVDSQVTMMFWYRQQPGQSLTLIATANQGSEATYESGFVIDKFPISRPNLTFSTLTVSNMSPEDSSIYLCSVEEVGGQAGNTIYFGEGSWLTVV.

The V call is TRBV2, the J call TRBJ1-5; no reliable D call. In germline, CDR1 is SNHLY, CDR2 FYNNEI. V lost 4 bases and J lost 1, with 5 bases in between. This CDR3 contains 13 residues. The CDR3 coding sequence is TGTGCCAGCAGTGTCATGAGCAATCAGCCCCAGCATTTT. This gives the protein CASSVMSNQPQHF.

This sequence joins TRBV5-1 and TRBJ1-1; D remains ambiguous. CDR3 length: 15 amino acids. Looked up from germline, CDR1 is SGHRS and CDR2 is YFSETQ. Trimming left V 3 bases short and J 1 base short, with 13 bases between. The CDR3 nucleotides are TGCGCCAGCAGCTCGCGGGGTAGGGAGAACACTGAAGCTTTCTTT. This sequence encodes CASSSRGRENTEAFF.

The CDR3 spells CASKGTSGSYNEQFF. CDR3 DNA: TGTGCCAGCAAAGGGACTAGCGGCTCCTACAATGAGCAGTTCTTC. The chain employs TRBV6-1 and TRBJ2-1, with 11 bases aligning to TRBD2. The junction had 2 bases not matched to a gene; V was cut back by 7 bases and J by 0 bases. This CDR3 region has 15 residues. CDR1 MNHNS and CDR2 SASEGT come from the germline V gene.

The chain uses TRBV5-1 and TRBJ2-2; 8 bases match TRBD1. V was pared by 5 bases and J by 6 bases, with 3 bases of the junction left unmatched. The CDR3 runs to 13 residues. Germline V CDR1 and CDR2: SGHRS, YFSETQ. The CDR3 DNA reads as TGCGCCAGCAGTCGGACAGGGTCCGGGGAGCTGTTTTTT. Its translation is CASSRTGSGELFF.

In its sample, this clonotype was seen a few times. V gene TRBV19 combines with J gene TRBJ1-2; 10 bases line up with TRBD1. V gave up 0 bases and J gave up 2 bases; unmatched junction bases: 18. Germline values: CDR1 LNHDA, CDR2 SQIVND (reference sequence). This CDR3 has 21 amino acids. As DNA, the CDR3 is TGTGCCAGTAGTATAGATCTATACGTCGGGACAGGGGAATCGCGGAACTATGGCTACACCTTC. Residues: CASSIDLYVGTGESRNYGYTF.

The chain is built from TRBV6-5 and TRBJ1-1; D gene uncertain. CDR3 length: 18 amino acids. Germline loops: CDR1 MNHEY, CDR2 SVGAGI. V lost 0 bases and J lost 1, with 18 bases in between. The CDR3 reads CASSYSTQRRGRNTEAFF. The CDR3 DNA reads as TGTGCCAGCAGTTACTCTACCCAACGACGGGGAAGGAACACTGAAGCTTTCTTT.

The J gene is TRBJ1-2, the V gene TRBV6-8; tentatively, D is TRBD1 (5 bases). Trimming removed 5 bases at V and 3 bases at J, with 16 bases between. CDR3 size: 15 residues. Germline V lookup: CDR1 MNHGY, CDR2 SAAAGT. The CDR3 protein is CASSPRGGFDYGYTF. The CDR3 DNA sequence: TGTGCCAGCAGTCCCCGGGGGGGGTTTGACTATGGCTACACCTTC.

The rearrangement uses TRBV5-4 and TRBJ2-7, with a possible D match to TRBD1 (5 bases). Germline CDR1 is SGHNT and CDR2 is YYREEE (reference sequence). This CDR3 has 16 amino acids. Trimming shortened V by 4 bases and J by 3 bases, and 20 bases separated the two germline ends. The CDR3 nucleotides are TGTGCCAGCAGCCCAGGAAGACAGAGGATGGGCTACGAGCAGTACTTC. Translating gives CASSPGRQRMGYEQYF.

The chain is built from TRBV20-1 and TRBJ2-2; 9 bases are a match to TRBD2. CDR1 and CDR2 from the germline V gene are DFQATT and SNEGSKA (reference sequence). This CDR3 has 15 amino acids. Unmatched junction bases numbered 11, after V lost 5 bases and J lost 7 bases. The CDR3 loop reads CSAPVAGGSGGELFF. CDR3 bases: TGCAGTGCTCCCGTGGCGGGGGGGTCTGGCGGGGAGCTGTTTTTT.

J is TRBJ2-1 and V is TRBV10-2; possible D gene TRBD2, 6 bases. The CDR3 covers 13 residues. V lost 2 bases to trimming and J lost 7 bases, with 9 bases between them. Germline V gives CDR1 WSHSY, CDR2 SAAADI. The CDR3 sequence: CASSEMEGNEQFF. For the CDR3, the DNA is TGCGCCAGCAGTGAGATGGAGGGAAATGAGCAGTTCTTC.

The genes are TRBV6-4 and TRBJ2-1; no clear D. V lost 6 bases, J lost 5 bases, and 14 bases lay in between. The CDR3 length is 14 residues. Germline V gene lookup returns CDR1 MRHNA and CDR2 SNTAGT. CDR3 nucleotide sequence: TGTGCCAGCAGCACTGACCCGTGGCACAATGAGCAGTTCTTC. The encoded protein is CASSTDPWHNEQFF.

CDR3 sequence reads: CSARDRWWGSPLHF. The CDR3 nucleotides read TGCAGTGCTAGAGATCGGTGGTGGGGTTCACCCCTCCACTTT. The chain recombines TRBV20-1 with TRBJ1-6; D ambiguous. CDR1 DFQATT and CDR2 SNEGSKA come from the germline V gene (reference sequence). Trimming left V 0 bases short and J 9 bases short, with 12 bases between. The CDR3 extends over 14 amino acids.

The chain joins TRBV5-1 to TRBJ2-3; 10 positions agree with TRBD2. V lost 2 bases to trimming and J lost 4 bases; unmatched junction nucleotides: 4. This CDR3 spans 15 amino acids. Germline lookup yields CDR1 SGHRS and CDR2 YFSETQ. CDR3 coding DNA: TGCGCCAGCAGCTTTCAGCGGGGGGGTCCAGATACGCAGTATTTT. The encoded protein is CASSFQRGGPDTQYF.

The gene calls are TRBV6-1 and TRBJ1-2, with D tentatively TRBD1 (5 bases). Per germline, CDR1 MNHNS and CDR2 SASEGT. Trimming shortened V by 11 bases and J by 7 bases, and 17 bases separated the two germline ends. This CDR3 spans 12 amino acids. DNA for the CDR3: TGTGCCTGTTCGCACGGGGCTGGTGGCTACACCTTC. Translation gives CACSHGAGGYTF.

This clonotype was seen once. This rearrangement joins TRBV19 to TRBJ1-2; 7 bases agree with TRBD1. Per germline, CDR1 LNHDA and CDR2 SQIVND (reference sequence). Trimming cost V 6 bases and J 6 bases; bases outside gene matches: 13. This CDR3 has 15 amino acids. The DNA of the CDR3 is TGTGCCAGTAGGCCAACGACAGGGCAGGAGGATGGCTACACCTTC. It translates to CASRPTTGQEDGYTF. Supplemented by reference TRBV19 and TRBJ1-2, the full variable domain reads DGGITQSPKYLFRKEGQNVTLSCEQNLNHDAMYWYRQDPGQGLRLIYYSQIVNDFQKGDIAEGYSVSREKKESFPLTVTSAQKNPTAFYLCASRPTTGQEDGYTFGSGTRLTVV.

The chain combines TRBV29-1 with TRBJ2-6, with D perhaps given as TRBD1 or TRBD2 (5 bases each). V lost 4 bases, J lost 0 bases, and 13 bases lay in between. Germline V gene sequence: CDR1 SQVTM, CDR2 ANQGSEA. The CDR3 spans 16 residues. The CDR3 nucleotides are TGCAGCGTTGTTCTATCGGGACGCTCTGGGGCCAACGTCCTGACTTTC. This encodes CSVVLSGRSGANVLTF. The variable domain in full, completed from reference TRBV29-1 and TRBJ2-6, reads SAVISQKPSRDICQRGTSLTIQCQVDSQVTMMFWYRQQPGQSLTLIATANQGSEATYESGFVIDKFPISRPNLTFSTLTVSNMSPEDSSIYLCSVVLSGRSGANVLTFGAGSRLTVL.